Following are 21 T cell receptor beta chains from one sample sequenced in a study of cytomegalovirus exposure and HLA in healthy donors. PCR involved 60 Vbeta and 13 Jbeta primers. Repertoires were generated with immunoSEQ multiplex PCR, while TCRdb's copy carries only in-frame clones and drops some. The repertoire holds around 120,000 clones, approximately 72% seen once, with over 25% in the top ten. Sample: PBMCs. These receptors all stem from a man in his sixties in good health and CMV-seropositive.

This clone was detected only once. The chain combines TRBV4-2 with TRBJ1-1; no definite D call. V was pared by 4 bases and J by 1 base, with 13 bases between. The CDR3 extends over 15 amino acids. The germline CDR1 and CDR2 sequences are LGHNA and YNFKEQ. Here the CDR3 DNA reads TGTGCCAGCAGCCGGAAGAGCGATGGGAACACTGAAGCTTTCTTT. Translated: CASSRKSDGNTEAFF.

This chain links TRBV4-2 with TRBJ1-4; D perhaps matches TRBD1 (5 bases). V was shortened by 7 bases and J by 8 bases, with 14 bases between the two germline ends. The length of the CDR3 is 13 residues. Germline V gives CDR1 LGHNA, CDR2 YNFKEQ. The CDR3: CASKGFRREKLFF. The CDR3, as DNA: TGTGCCAGCAAGGGGTTTCGACGGGAAAAACTGTTTTTT.

This clone is a singleton in its sample. The rearrangement joins TRBV14 to TRBJ2-3; 14 bases are a match to TRBD2. CDR1 SGHDN and CDR2 FVKESK come from the germline V gene. V lost 6 bases, J lost 6 bases, and 11 bases stayed unmatched. The CDR3 totals 17 residues. CDR3 coding DNA: TGTGCCAGCAGTTATGGGACTAGCGGGAGCTATCGGGATACGCAGTATTTT. It encodes CASSYGTSGSYRDTQYF.

This clone was counted a few times. The chain combines TRBV2 with TRBJ2-1; possible D gene TRBD1, 7 bases. V lost 3 bases and J 8 bases, leaving 29 bases between the germline ends. Germline CDR1 and CDR2: SNHLY and FYNNEI. This CDR3 contains 19 residues. CDR3 loop: CASSDWGTANREFLDEQFF. CDR3 nucleotide sequence: TGTGCCAGCAGTGATTGGGGGACAGCTAATCGGGAGTTTCTCGATGAGCAGTTCTTC.

The rearrangement links TRBV7-3 to TRBJ2-1; tentatively, D is TRBD2 (5 bases). The CDR3 is 13 amino acids. Germline CDR1 reads SGHTA; CDR2 reads FQGTGA. Trimming cost V 5 bases and J 4 bases, with 9 bases left between them. For the CDR3, the DNA is TGTGCCAGCAGCCCCACGGGGTACAATGAGCAGTTCTTC. It codes for CASSPTGYNEQFF.

The rearrangement links TRBV5-1 to TRBJ2-7, with 7 bases identical to TRBD2. The CDR3 is 17 residues long. CDR1 and CDR2 (germline): SGHRS, YFSETQ. V was clipped by 1 base and J by 0 bases; unmatched bases: 10. This CDR3 is CASSLRPSSGNSYEQYF. For the CDR3, the DNA is TGCGCCAGCAGCTTGAGGCCTTCCAGCGGGAACTCCTACGAGCAGTACTTC.

The J gene is TRBJ1-6, the V gene TRBV9; 9 bases fit TRBD1. CDR3 length equals 14 residues. CDR1 and CDR2 from the germline V gene are SGDLS and YYNGEE. The V gene end was trimmed by 3 bases and the J gene end by 9 bases; junction bases not matched to a gene: 4. CDR3 in amino acids: CASSAGTGPSPLHF. CDR3 DNA sequence: TGTGCCAGCAGCGCCGGGACAGGGCCTTCACCCCTCCACTTT. Full variable domain (rest looked up from reference TRBV9 and TRBJ1-6): DSGVTQTPKHLITATGQRVTLRCSPRSGDLSVYWYQQSLDQGLQFLIQYYNGEERAKGNILERFSAQQFPDLHSELNLSSLELGDSALYFCASSAGTGPSPLHFGNGTRLTVT.

The chain combines TRBV2 with TRBJ1-5; D not resolved. This CDR3 is built from 14 residues. V was cut by 3 bases and J by 0 bases, with 6 bases left in between. Germline values: CDR1 SNHLY, CDR2 FYNNEI. CDR3 coding DNA: TGTGCCAGCAGTGACACAAATAGCAATCAGCCCCAGCATTTT. It codes for CASSDTNSNQPQHF.

The V gene is TRBV11-2, the J gene TRBJ2-7, with TRBD1 identical over 7 bases. V was clipped by 5 bases and J by 0 bases; unmatched bases: 4. This CDR3 is 14 amino acids long. Germline CDR1 SGHAT, CDR2 FQNNGV. The CDR3 loop is CASSINRGSYEQYF. The CDR3 bases are TGTGCCAGCAGCATCAACAGGGGCTCCTACGAGCAGTACTTC. The complete variable domain, with remaining parts taken from reference TRBV11-2 and TRBJ2-7, reads EAGVAQSPRYKIIEKRQSVAFWCNPISGHATLYWYQQILGQGPKLLIQFQNNGVVDDSQLPKDRFSAERLKGVDSTLKIQPAKLEDSAVYLCASSINRGSYEQYFGPGTRLTVT.

The CDR3 DNA reads as TGTGCCAGCAGGCCCCGGGACACGCGCCCGGGATTCTACGAGCAGTACTTC. It is translated as CASRPRDTRPGFYEQYF. The chain recombines TRBV28 with TRBJ2-7, with D possibly being TRBD1 (6 bases). Germline CDR1 and CDR2: MDHEN and SYDVKM. The V end was cut by 6 bases, the J end by 3 bases, with 24 bases between. The CDR3 sequence is 17 residues long.

The genes are TRBV28 and TRBJ2-5; 11 nucleotides line up with TRBD1. Losses at the gene ends were 5 bases for V and 4 bases for J; bases not matched to a gene: 3. The CDR3 totals 14 residues. Germline V gene sequence: CDR1 MDHEN, CDR2 SYDVKM. In DNA form, the CDR3 reads TGTGCCAGCAGTCACGGACAGGGGGCAGAGACCCAGTACTTC. Translated, it gives CASSHGQGAETQYF.

The gene calls are TRBV9 and TRBJ2-1; 12 positions match TRBD2. The CDR3 is 15 amino acids. The J segment lost 12 bases and the V segment lost 5 bases, leaving 12 bases of the junction unmatched. The germline gives CDR1 SGDLS, CDR2 YYNGEE. CDR3 bases: TGTGCCAGCAGAACAACCCTAGCGGGGGGGCCTTTGCAGTTCTTC. Its protein product is CASRTTLAGGPLQFF.

The V gene is TRBV14, the J gene TRBJ2-1; D is possibly TRBD1 (7 bases). V gave up 1 base and J gave up 7 bases, with 17 bases separating them. The CDR3 is made up of 16 amino acids. CDR1 is SGHDN, CDR2 FVKESK, per germline. CDR3 sequence reads: CASSQGKGQEGNEQFF. In DNA, the CDR3 is TGTGCCAGCAGCCAAGGCAAAGGACAGGAGGGTAATGAGCAGTTCTTC.

This clone has a handful of counts. This rearrangement joins TRBV7-9 to TRBJ2-2; 11 bases match TRBD1. After removal of 5 bases from V and 4 bases from J, the junction contained 9 bases not matched to a gene. The CDR3 is made up of 17 amino acids. Germline CDR1 SEHNR, CDR2 FQNEAQ (reference sequence). The CDR3 DNA is TGTGCCAGCAGCCTAGGACAGGGGGCGTTTAGCACCGGGGAGCTGTTTTTT. Translating gives CASSLGQGAFSTGELFF.

The chain combines TRBV7-2 with TRBJ2-2, with 8 bases matching TRBD2. Germline V gene sequence: CDR1 SGHTA, CDR2 FQGNSA. Germline trimming cut 1 base from V and 8 bases from J; bases unmatched to any gene: 3. The CDR3 has 14 residues. In DNA, the CDR3 is TGTGCCAGCAGCTTAGGGCGGGGGGATGGGGAGCTGTTTTTT. Protein: CASSLGRGDGELFF.

The rearrangement links TRBV12-5 to TRBJ2-3; TRBD1 aligns across 7 bases. From germline, CDR1 is LGHNT and CDR2 FRNRAP. The CDR3 has 18 amino acids. Trimming at V came to 0 bases and at J to 4 bases, leaving 13 bases not matched to a gene. CDR3: CASGLVLGAGGMSDTQYF. In nucleotides, the CDR3 is TGTGCTAGTGGTTTGGTCCTTGGGGCAGGGGGTATGTCAGATACGCAGTATTTT.

This clone was seen a single time. V is TRBV5-1 and J is TRBJ1-4, with D possibly TRBD1 on 5 matching bases. CDR1 SGHRS and CDR2 YFSETQ come from the germline V gene. Trimming left V 0 bases short and J 4 bases short, with 10 bases between. The CDR3 runs to 15 residues. In DNA form, the CDR3 reads TGCGCCAGCAGCTTGGAAGGGGCCCGTAATGAAAAACTGTTTTTT. Translated: CASSLEGARNEKLFF. Filled out from reference TRBV5-1 and TRBJ1-4, the complete variable domain reads KAGVTQTPRYLIKTRGQQVTLSCSPISGHRSVSWYQQTPGQGLQFLFEYFSETQRNKGNFPGRFSGRQFSNSRSEMNVSTLELGDSALYLCASSLEGARNEKLFFGSGTQLSVL.

CDR3 DNA sequence: TGTGCCAGCTCACCACCGAGTCTCCCTTACGAGCAGTACTTC. It codes for CASSPPSLPYEQYF. The chain joins TRBV18 to TRBJ2-7; D unclear. V was cut by 0 bases and J by 4 bases, with 10 bases left in between. CDR1 and CDR2 from the germline V gene are KGHSH and LQKENI. The CDR3 spans 14 residues. The complete variable domain, with remaining parts taken from reference TRBV18 and TRBJ2-7, reads NAGVMQNPRHLVRRRGQEARLRCSPMKGHSHVYWYRQLPEEGLKFMVYLQKENIIDESGMPKERFSAEFPKEGPSILRIQQVVRGDSAAYFCASSPPSLPYEQYFGPGTRLTVT.

The chain recombines TRBV2 with TRBJ2-7; TRBD1 matches at 11 bases. CDR3 length equals 15 residues. Germline loops: CDR1 SNHLY, CDR2 FYNNEI. Losses at the gene ends were 2 bases for V and 4 bases for J; bases not matched to a gene: 4. CDR3 residues: CASSEIGTGGYEQYF. Written as DNA, the CDR3 is TGTGCCAGCAGTGAAATCGGGACAGGGGGTTACGAGCAGTACTTC. Filled out from reference TRBV2 and TRBJ2-7, the complete variable domain reads EPEVTQTPSHQVTQMGQEVILRCVPISNHLYFYWYRQILGQKVEFLVSFYNNEISEKSEIFDDQFSVERPDGSNFTLKIRSTKLEDSAMYFCASSEIGTGGYEQYFGPGTRLTVT.

This chain joins TRBV18 and TRBJ2-1; 9 bases align to TRBD2. V shed 3 bases, J shed 4 bases, and the junction held 7 bases outside the gene matches. The CDR3 contains 16 residues. The germline V gene encodes CDR1 KGHSH and CDR2 LQKENI. The CDR3, as DNA: TGTGCCAGCTCACCCCTGGGGAGCGGGGGGTACAATGAGCAGTTCTTC. Encoded protein: CASSPLGSGGYNEQFF.

This clone was found a few times. The chain recombines TRBV2 with TRBJ2-7, with D possibly being TRBD2 (5 bases). This CDR3 has 13 amino acids. CDR1 and CDR2 from the germline V gene are SNHLY and FYNNEI. V was pared by 2 bases and J by 6 bases, with 11 bases between. CDR3: CASSESGFGEQYF. The CDR3 nucleotides are TGTGCCAGCAGTGAATCGGGGTTTGGCGAGCAGTACTTC. Together with reference TRBV2 and TRBJ2-7, the CDR3 gives the full variable domain: EPEVTQTPSHQVTQMGQEVILRCVPISNHLYFYWYRQILGQKVEFLVSFYNNEISEKSEIFDDQFSVERPDGSNFTLKIRSTKLEDSAMYFCASSESGFGEQYFGPGTRLTVT.